The 21 T cell receptor beta chains given below trace back to one sample, sequenced in a study of blood T cell repertoires in COVID-19. Sequencing was performed with immunoSEQ multiplex PCR; in TCRdb, only in-frame clones are kept and a portion is missing. The sample contains about 280,000 clones, about 85% of which appear only once. Sequenced: peripheral blood. These receptors were taken from a woman between 45 and 60 years old who had recovered from COVID-19.

The genes are TRBV9 and TRBJ2-7, with 8 bases lining up with TRBD2. V gave up 4 bases and J gave up 3 bases; unmatched junction bases: 3. Germline assignment: CDR1 SGDLS and CDR2 YYNGEE. The CDR3 consists of 13 residues. CDR3 sequence: CASSIGTSYEQYF. CDR3 nucleotide sequence: TGTGCCAGCAGCATTGGGACTAGCTACGAGCAGTACTTC.

J is TRBJ1-1 and V is TRBV6-5, with D maybe TRBD1 (5 bases). V shed 2 bases and J shed 1 base, with 8 bases lying between them. Germline assignment: CDR1 MNHEY and CDR2 SVGAGI. The CDR3 has 14 residues. The CDR3 sequence is CASSYGAQNTEAFF. The DNA of the CDR3 is TGTGCCAGCAGTTACGGGGCGCAGAACACTGAAGCTTTCTTT.

The chain couples TRBV19 to TRBJ1-5; a possible D gene is TRBD1 (6 bases). The CDR3 totals 14 residues. V was shortened by 4 bases and J by 7 bases, with 14 bases between the two germline ends. In germline, CDR1 is LNHDA, CDR2 SQIVND (reference sequence). The CDR3 coding sequence is TGTGCCAGTAGTACCCTGGGAGGGGGGCAGCCCCAGCATTTT. It specifies CASSTLGGGQPQHF.

The chain couples TRBV9 to TRBJ1-6, with D possibly being TRBD1 (6 bases). V lost 0 bases to trimming and J lost 13 bases, with 11 bases between them. Germline CDR1 is SGDLS and CDR2 is YYNGEE. CDR3 length equals 13 residues. The CDR3 protein is CASSVEGGLPLHF. CDR3 in DNA: TGTGCCAGCAGCGTAGAAGGGGGTTTGCCCCTCCACTTT.

CDR3: CASSLRGGSYNEQFF. The CDR3 DNA sequence: TGTGCCAGCAGCTTGCGGGGTGGCTCCTACAATGAGCAGTTCTTC. The chain has TRBV5-6 and TRBJ2-1, with D perhaps matching TRBD2 (5 bases). CDR1 and CDR2 (germline): SGHDT, YYEEEE. This CDR3 is 15 amino acids long. The V end lost 1 base, the J end lost 0 bases, and 8 bases lay between the germline ends.

The V call is TRBV29-1, the J call TRBJ1-4; the match to TRBD1 covers 7 bases. V shed 7 bases, J shed 0 bases, and the junction held 5 bases outside the gene matches. Germline CDR1 reads SQVTM; CDR2 reads ANQGSEA. This CDR3 region has 14 residues. CDR3 amino acids: CSGGDSATNEKLFF. The DNA for the CDR3 is TGCAGCGGGGGGGACAGTGCAACTAATGAAAAACTGTTTTTT.

V usage is TRBV7-2 and J usage is TRBJ2-1, with 9 bases identical to TRBD1. The junction had 11 bases not matched to a gene; V was cut back by 5 bases and J by 6 bases. This CDR3 comprises 16 residues. CDR1 and CDR2 from the germline V gene are SGHTA and FQGNSA. CDR3 loop: CASSPHGTGIINEQFF. The CDR3 DNA sequence: TGTGCCAGCAGCCCCCACGGGACAGGGATTATCAATGAGCAGTTCTTC.

The V call is TRBV19, the J call TRBJ2-1, with 10 bases fitting TRBD2. The CDR3 is made up of 15 amino acids. The V gene end was trimmed by 3 bases and the J gene end by 1 base; junction bases not matched to a gene: 0. Looked up from germline, CDR1 is LNHDA and CDR2 is SQIVND (reference sequence). This CDR3 reads CASSISGRSYNEQFF. The CDR3 nucleotides read TGTGCCAGTAGTATTAGCGGGAGGTCCTACAATGAGCAGTTCTTC.

The rearrangement links TRBV11-1 to TRBJ1-1, with D perhaps matching TRBD1 (5 bases). The V and J ends lost 1 base and 4 bases respectively, with 16 bases between them. CDR1 and CDR2 from the germline V gene are SGHAT and FQDESV (reference sequence). This CDR3 region has 16 residues. In nucleotides, the CDR3 is TGTGCCAGCAGCTTAGAGGACGATCCTAGGGGCACTGAAGCTTTCTTT. Translated: CASSLEDDPRGTEAFF. Together with reference TRBV11-1 and TRBJ1-1, the CDR3 gives the full variable domain: EAEVAQSPRYKITEKSQAVAFWCDPISGHATLYWYRQILGQGPELLVQFQDESVVDDSQLPKDRFSAERLKGVDSTLKIQPAELGDSAMYLCASSLEDDPRGTEAFFGQGTRLTVV.

This chain uses TRBV9 with TRBJ1-2; D gene uncertain. The CDR3 is 13 residues long. Per germline, CDR1 SGDLS and CDR2 YYNGEE. V lost 2 bases, J lost 5 bases, and 10 bases lay in between. CDR3 protein: CASSVADSYGYTF. The CDR3 DNA sequence: TGTGCCAGCAGCGTGGCAGATTCTTATGGCTACACCTTC.

The CDR3 sequence is CATSRARGRGNTGELFF. CDR3 coding DNA: TGTGCCACCAGCAGAGCGCGGGGCCGGGGGAACACCGGGGAGCTGTTTTTT. The chain joins TRBV15 to TRBJ2-2; D possibly corresponds to TRBD2 (6 bases). Germline values: CDR1 LNHNV, CDR2 YYDKDF (reference sequence). The CDR3 extends over 17 amino acids. V shed 1 base and J shed 1 base, with 13 bases lying between them.

The chain is built from TRBV28 and TRBJ1-2; 7 bases are a match to TRBD1. This CDR3 spans 12 amino acids. V shed 5 bases and J 6 bases; nucleotides not matched to a gene: 3. Germline V CDR1 and CDR2: MDHEN, SYDVKM. CDR3 region: CASSRTGDGYTF. The CDR3 nucleotides read TGTGCCAGCAGTAGAACAGGGGATGGCTACACCTTC.

V usage is TRBV6-2 or TRBV6-3 and J usage is TRBJ2-7, with 11 bases matching TRBD2. This CDR3 comprises 15 residues. V was pared by 6 bases and J by 6 bases, with 10 bases of the junction left unmatched. CDR1 is MNHEY, CDR2 SVGEGT, per germline. For the CDR3, the DNA is TGTGCCAGCAGCAGGGATCTAGCGGGGGGAGGCGAGCAGTACTTC. It specifies CASSRDLAGGGEQYF.

V usage is TRBV7-3 and J usage is TRBJ2-1; TRBD2 aligns across 10 bases. V lost 3 bases and J lost 6; bases outside the gene matches: 5. The CDR3 extends over 15 amino acids. The germline V gene encodes CDR1 SGHTA and CDR2 FQGTGA. CDR3 in DNA: TGTGCCAGCAGCTTGGGACTAGCGACGGTCAATGAGCAGTTCTTC. Translation: CASSLGLATVNEQFF.

V usage is TRBV5-4 and J usage is TRBJ2-2, with TRBD1 matching 8 bases. The CDR3 extends over 16 amino acids. The V gene end was trimmed by 4 bases and the J gene end by 3 bases; junction bases not matched to a gene: 8. The germline CDR1 and CDR2 sequences are SGHNT and YYREEE (reference sequence). This chain's CDR3 is CASSPTGDRYTGELFF. For the CDR3, the DNA is TGTGCCAGCAGCCCCACCGGGGACAGGTACACCGGGGAGCTGTTTTTT.

This clone came up once. The chain recombines TRBV6-6 with TRBJ1-2; D is perhaps TRBD1 (5 bases). This CDR3 region has 15 residues. The ends were cut back, 0 bases at V and 5 bases at J, with 13 bases in the middle. CDR1 is MNHNY, CDR2 SVGAGI, per germline (reference sequence). For the CDR3, the DNA is TGTGCCAGCAGTTACTCCCCGGACATCTCTTATGGCTACACCTTC. This sequence encodes CASSYSPDISYGYTF.

The gene calls are TRBV7-9 and TRBJ2-1; D might be TRBD1 (6 bases). CDR3 size: 15 residues. Per the germline V gene, CDR1 is SEHNR and CDR2 is FQNEAQ (reference sequence). V lost 0 bases and J 6 bases, leaving 12 bases between the germline ends. The CDR3 is CASSLASGGPNEQFF. In DNA, the CDR3 is TGTGCCAGCAGCTTAGCGAGTGGGGGCCCCAATGAGCAGTTCTTC.

The chain links TRBV10-3 to TRBJ2-2; 11 nucleotides match TRBD2. The CDR3 length is 15 residues. Losses at the gene ends were 6 bases for V and 5 bases for J; bases not matched to a gene: 5. The V gene's germline CDR1 is ENHRY and CDR2 SYGVKD. The CDR3 is CAISLAGGNTGELFF. CDR3 in DNA: TGTGCCATCAGCCTAGCGGGGGGAAATACCGGGGAGCTGTTTTTT.

The chain uses TRBV5-4 and TRBJ2-5; D is perhaps TRBD1 (5 bases). The CDR3 is 13 residues long. V was cut by 7 bases and J by 0 bases, with 10 bases left in between. Germline V gene lookup returns CDR1 SGHNT and CDR2 YYREEE (reference sequence). CDR3 amino acids: CASHTRDQETQYF. CDR3 sequence (DNA): TGTGCCAGCCATACCAGGGACCAAGAGACCCAGTACTTC. The variable domain in full, completed from reference TRBV5-4 and TRBJ2-5, reads ETGVTQSPTHLIKTRGQQVTLRCSSQSGHNTVSWYQQALGQGPQFIFQYYREEENGRGNFPPRFSGLQFPNYSSELNVNALELDDSALYLCASHTRDQETQYFGPGTRLLVL.

CDR3: CASSLIASGGADTQYF. Written as DNA, the CDR3 is TGTGCCAGCAGCTTAATTGCTAGCGGGGGGGCAGATACGCAGTATTTT. This rearrangement joins TRBV7-9 to TRBJ2-3, with TRBD2 matching 12 bases. Per germline, CDR1 SEHNR and CDR2 FQNEAQ (reference sequence). CDR3 length equals 16 residues. V lost 2 bases to trimming and J lost 4 bases; unmatched junction nucleotides: 4.

The V call is TRBV4-2, the J call TRBJ2-7; 8 bases fit TRBD2. The CDR3 sequence is 19 residues long. The junction had 17 bases not matched to a gene; V was cut back by 2 bases and J by 2 bases. The germline V gene has CDR1 LGHNA and CDR2 YNFKEQ. CDR3 residues: CASSQPHPRTSGDAYEQYF. The CDR3 DNA reads as TGTGCCAGCAGCCAACCCCACCCACGCACTAGCGGTGATGCCTACGAGCAGTACTTC.